The clone carrying this T cell receptor (beta chain) was seen at least ten times. This entry belongs to a study of neurological immune-mediated disorders. Deletions cut 2 bases from V and 4 bases from J, with 11 bases between. Looked up from germline, CDR1 is SGHTA and CDR2 is FQGTGA. The CDR3 covers 15 residues. Each CDR3 protein gets one entry after TCRdb re-called the 5' RACE reads with MiXCR. The top ten hold around 6.9% of the sample, which has about 66,000 distinct CDR3 sequences, roughly 4.3% seen once. The clonotype originates from a young man with multiple sclerosis. This chain uses TRBV7-3 with TRBJ2-2; weak D call: TRBD2 (5 bases). Sequenced sample: PBMCs. CDR3 amino acids: CASSLRGSGTGELFF. The CDR3, as DNA: TGTGCCAGCAGCTTACGGGGATCGGGCACCGGGGAGCTGTTTTTT. Together with reference TRBV7-3 and TRBJ2-2, the CDR3 gives the full variable domain: GAGVSQTPSNKVTEKGKYVELRCDPISGHTALYWYRQSLGQGPEFLIYFQGTGAADDSGLPNDRFFAVRPEGSVSTLKIQRTERGDSAVYLCASSLRGSGTGELFFGEGSRLTVL.